What follows describes a single T cell receptor beta chain. Its antigen remains unknown. J gave up 4 bases and V 3 bases, and 6 bases lay outside the gene matches. The germline gives CDR1 SGHTA, CDR2 FQGNSA. This CDR3 comprises 15 residues. This sample was taken from a study of OX40 agonist ivuxolimab in advanced cancers. At the level of the study: The patients received ivuxolimab by intravenous route every 2 weeks at 0.01 to 10 mg/kg. Participants averaged 60 years of age (range 23 to 79) and were around 80% male. Study results and limitations: The expanded peripheral T cells' antigen specificity was not determined. On average, CD8+ T cells showed a greater number of expanded clones than CD4+.

Repertoires were generated with immunoSEQ multiplex PCR, while TCRdb's copy carries only in-frame clones and drops some. This table holds more than 50,000 clones, nearly 90% found once. Source: CD4+ or CD8+ T cells sorted from blood, taken in a trial of the OX40 agonist ivuxolimab. The chain carries TRBV7-2 and TRBJ2-5, with 9 bases lining up with TRBD1. The receptor was isolated from an adult with an advanced solid tumor such as melanoma, head and neck, liver or kidney cancer. The CDR3 DNA is TGTGCCAGCAGCTTGGGACAGGGCCTGATAGAGACCCAGTACTTC. Translating it yields CASSLGQGLIETQYF.